This passage covers 12 T cell receptor beta chains from one sample sequenced in a study of blood T cells in healthy people across ages. The use of a sample-barcoded 5' primer and a J-beta primer mix characterized a second PCR of roughly 7 to 11 cycles. TCRdb called the 5' RACE reads again in MiXCR, with one record for every CDR3 protein. The data show roughly 560,000 distinct CDR3 sequences, 24% seen once. This sample was also put to use in a study of T cells of mothers and their children.

The sample was blood. These receptors were collected from a boy aged 5 to 17 in good health.

The gene calls are TRBV20-1 and TRBJ2-3; 12 bases line up with TRBD2. V was pared by 1 base and J by 0 bases, with 2 bases of the junction left unmatched. Germline V lookup: CDR1 DFQATT, CDR2 SNEGSKA (reference sequence). This CDR3 comprises 16 residues. CDR3 sequence reads: CSARGGTSGSTDTQYF. The DNA for the CDR3 is TGCAGTGCTAGAGGGGGGACTAGCGGGAGCACAGATACGCAGTATTTT.

The chain couples TRBV19 to TRBJ2-3; 9 bases match TRBD2. Germline CDR1 LNHDA, CDR2 SQIVND (reference sequence). The CDR3 is 15 residues long. The J segment lost 4 bases and the V segment lost 2 bases, leaving 4 bases of the junction unmatched. The CDR3 sequence: CASSIFGTSPDTQYF. CDR3 nucleotide sequence: TGTGCCAGTAGTATATTTGGGACTAGCCCAGATACGCAGTATTTT.

There are a few counts of this clonotype. The chain couples TRBV7-2 to TRBJ2-5; 7 nucleotides match TRBD2. This CDR3 is built from 12 residues. V shed 7 bases, J shed 5 bases, and the junction held 4 bases outside the gene matches. The V gene's germline CDR1 is SGHTA and CDR2 FQGNSA. DNA of the CDR3: TGTGCCAGCACTCGGCGGGGGGAGACCCAGTACTTC. Protein product: CASTRRGETQYF.

V gene TRBV12-3 or TRBV12-4 combines with J gene TRBJ1-3; D is possibly TRBD1 (5 bases). This CDR3 is built from 15 residues. Trimming stripped 5 bases from V and 2 bases from J, with 13 bases between. The CDR3 sequence: CASSGTFLPGNTIYF. DNA of the CDR3: TGTGCCAGCAGTGGGACGTTCCTTCCTGGAAACACCATATATTTT.

This clonotype has more than one count but fewer than ten. The V call is TRBV3-1, the J call TRBJ1-1, with D uncertain. Germline-derived CDR1 and CDR2 are LGHDT and YNNKEL (reference sequence). The CDR3 extends over 13 amino acids. V lost 4 bases, J lost 6 bases, and 12 bases lay in between. The CDR3 protein is CASSLFGVAEAFF. In DNA form, the CDR3 reads TGTGCCAGCAGCCTATTCGGGGTGGCTGAAGCTTTCTTT.

V gene TRBV24-1 combines with J gene TRBJ2-1, with TRBD1 as a possible D gene (5 bases). The better agreement between TRBJ2-7 and the DNA end casts doubt on the J call. CDR1 is KGHDR, CDR2 SFDVKD, per germline. The CDR3 has 14 residues. CDR3 amino acids: CATSDWGSQGGQYF. The CDR3 DNA follows: TGTGCCACCAGTGACTGGGGCTCGCAAGGTGGACAGTACTTC.

The chain carries TRBV6-5 and TRBJ2-5, with a weak D call TRBD2 (6 bases). The DNA end is more similar to TRBJ2-1, so the J call may be wrong. Per the germline V gene, CDR1 is MNHEY and CDR2 is SVGAGI. This CDR3 comprises 14 residues. As DNA, the CDR3 is TGTGCCAGCAGTTACCTCGGGAGTAGAAATGAGCAGTTCTTC. Protein: CASSYLGSRNEQFF.

This clonotype came up a few times. This chain connects TRBV7-9 to TRBJ2-1, with unresolved D. CDR3 length: 16 residues. V lost 3 bases and J lost 0, with 12 bases in between. Germline V gives CDR1 SEHNR, CDR2 FQNEAQ (reference sequence). CDR3 sequence reads: CASSFRQKSSYNEQFF. CDR3 sequence (DNA): TGTGCCAGCAGCTTCAGGCAGAAGAGCTCCTACAATGAGCAGTTCTTC.

J is TRBJ2-7 and V is TRBV5-1, with D tentatively TRBD1 (6 bases). CDR1 SGHRS and CDR2 YFSETQ come from the germline V gene. Trimming took off 4 bases at V and 0 bases at J, with 11 bases between the two ends. The CDR3 has 14 residues. The CDR3 region has the DNA TGCGCCAGCAGCGTGGGGGACACCTCCTACGAGCAGTACTTC. The encoded protein is CASSVGDTSYEQYF.

As DNA, the CDR3 is TGCAGTGCTAGTCAAGGGGGCTACACAGATACGCAGTATTTT. Its translation: CSASQGGYTDTQYF. The chain has TRBV20-1 and TRBJ2-3, with 7 bases aligning to TRBD1. Germline loops: CDR1 DFQATT, CDR2 SNEGSKA (reference sequence). The CDR3 length is 14 residues. V was pared by 3 bases and J by 2 bases, with 5 bases of the junction left unmatched.

This clonotype was counted only a few times. The chain joins TRBV27 to TRBJ2-1; 7 nucleotides agree with TRBD1. CDR1 is MNHEY, CDR2 SMNVEV, per germline (reference sequence). The J segment lost 2 bases and the V segment lost 3 bases, leaving 4 bases of the junction unmatched. The CDR3 extends over 15 amino acids. DNA for the CDR3: TGTGCCAGCAGTTTGACAGGGCTAACCTACAATGAGCAGTTCTTC. This codes for CASSLTGLTYNEQFF.

A note on this clonotype: A much bigger clone sits one base away, suggesting this may be a read error. The V and J genes are TRBV28 and TRBJ2-3; TRBD1 agrees at 8 bases. Per the germline V gene, CDR1 is MDHEN and CDR2 is SYDVKM. V dropped 4 bases and J dropped 7; count of bases not matched to a gene: 10. This CDR3 is 15 amino acids long. CDR3 sequence: CASSSAGGWTNTQYF. For the CDR3, the DNA is TGTGCCAGCAGTTCAGCAGGGGGCTGGACAAATACGCAGTATTTT. The whole variable domain, remainder taken from reference TRBV28 and TRBJ2-3, is DVKVTQSSRYLVKRTGEKVFLECVQDMDHENMFWYRQDPGLGLRLIYFSYDVKMKEKGDIPEGYSVSREKKERFSLILESASTNQTSMYLCASSSAGGWTNTQYFGPGTRLTVL.